This T cell receptor (beta chain) was identified in a study of CXCR3-negative and CXCR3-positive naive CD8 T cells. Study-wide findings and caveats: High diversity, comparable across both naive subsets, contrasted with much lower diversity in memory CD8+ cells. In cryopreserved cells, CXCR3 expression partially decreased, and fresh PBMCs were used in most assays.

Libraries were UMI-labeled 5' RACE TRB cDNA. TCRdb reprocessed the 5' RACE reads and stores each CDR3 protein as one record, lacking DNA. The table lists 70,000 to 95,000 distinct CDR3 sequences. Germline CDR1 reads MNHEY; CDR2 reads SVGAGI. This CDR3 comprises 13 residues. Worth noting for this clonotype: Its antigen is undetermined.

V usage is TRBV6-5 and J usage is TRBJ1-2. Sequenced sample: naive CXCR3- CD8+ T cells from blood. Noted subset: CD45RO-CCR7+CD27+CD95- naive CD8+ T cells lacking CXCR3 (TNR3-). The sequence derives from a human donor in good health. Some clones in this sample may be carry-over from other donors' samples. The CDR3 sequence is CASSTGASYGYTF.